This is a list of T cell receptor beta chains from one sample in a study of blood T cell repertoires in COVID-19. The method was immunoSEQ multiplex PCR; TCRdb's version includes in-frame clones alone and lacks a portion of them. The sample has some 120,000 clones, less than 90% seen once. The sequenced sample consisted of peripheral blood. These receptors all stem from a man aged 25 to 45 with acute or convalescent COVID-19. Each CDR3 is given with its conserved first and last residue. A D gene is named only where the DNA matches it firmly. Some rows mark clone size as missing; the rest say once, few, many or name a class of expanded clone.

clone_size d_call j_call v_call cdr3_aa cdr3_nt
- TRBD2 TRBJ2-1 TRBV9 CASTPSGVINEQFF TGTGCCAGCACCCCTAGCGGGGTAATTAATGAGCAGTTCTTC
- - TRBJ2-5 TRBV18 CASSPPAGTGGRETQYF TGTGCCAGCTCACCACCGGCTGGGACCGGGGGTCGAGAGACCCAGTACTTC
- - TRBJ1-3 TRBV7-2 CASSLAAVNTIYF TGTGCCAGCAGCTTAGCGGCGGTAAACACCATATATTTT
- TRBD2 TRBJ2-1 TRBV27 CASSLPGTSGRAGNEQFF TGTGCCAGCAGTTTACCTGGGACTAGCGGGAGGGCGGGGAATGAGCAGTTCTTC
- TRBD1 TRBJ1-2 TRBV5-8 CASSTGAYGYTF TGTGCCAGCAGCACAGGGGCTTATGGCTACACCTTC
few TRBD2 TRBJ2-5 TRBV5-1 CASSLAAGVYETQYF TGCGCCAGCAGCTTGGCAGCGGGAGTGTATGAGACCCAGTACTTC
- TRBD2 TRBJ2-3 TRBV4-1 CASSPGLAVTSTDTQYF TGCGCCAGCAGCCCGGGACTAGCGGTGACTAGCACAGATACGCAGTATTTT
- - TRBJ1-4 TRBV23-1 CASSQSLLAGWDEKLFF TGCGCCAGCAGTCAATCGTTATTGGCAGGGTGGGATGAAAAACTGTTTTTT
- - TRBJ2-7 TRBV19 CASSIESIPFYEQYF TGTGCCAGTAGTATAGAGTCTATTCCCTTCTACGAGCAGTACTTC
- - TRBJ1-2 TRBV6-1 CASSEVGGERYGYTF TGTGCCAGCAGTGAAGTTGGAGGGGAGAGGTATGGCTACACCTTC
- - TRBJ1-5 TRBV27 CASSSVQGGNQPQHF TGTGCCAGCAGTTCGGTCCAGGGCGGCAATCAGCCCCAGCATTTT
- - TRBJ2-7 TRBV6-1 CASSEGRYEQYF TGTGCCAGCAGTGAAGGGAGGTACGAGCAGTACTTC
- - TRBJ2-3 TRBV7-2 CASSFGRHADTQYF TGTGCCAGCAGCTTTGGGCGACATGCAGATACGCAGTATTTT
- TRBD2 TRBJ2-2 TRBV9 CASSVSSGGPNTGELFF TGTGCCAGCAGCGTAAGTAGCGGGGGGCCGAACACCGGGGAGCTGTTTTTT
- TRBD1 TRBJ2-5 TRBV11-3 CASSLTGVETQYF TGTGCCAGCAGCCTCACAGGGGTAGAGACCCAGTACTTC
- - TRBJ2-1 TRBV4-1 CASSHDPGSSYNEQFF TGCGCCAGCAGCCACGACCCCGGGAGCTCCTACAATGAGCAGTTCTTC
- TRBD1 TRBJ1-5 TRBV2 CASRRDRENQPQHF TGTGCCAGCAGGCGAGACAGGGAAAATCAGCCCCAGCATTTT
few TRBD2 TRBJ2-2 TRBV19 CASSSFEAGDGGELFF TGTGCCAGTAGTTCCTTTGAGGCGGGAGACGGCGGGGAGCTGTTTTTT
- TRBD1 TRBJ1-3 TRBV6-5 CASRPGQGSGNTIYF TGTGCCAGCAGACCGGGACAGGGGTCTGGAAACACCATATATTTT
- TRBD1 TRBJ2-2 TRBV7-6 CASSLGTGGFTGELFF TGTGCCAGCAGCCTCGGGACAGGGGGCTTCACCGGGGAGCTGTTTTTT
- TRBD1 TRBJ2-7 TRBV7-9 CASSPDRYSYEQYF TGTGCCAGCAGCCCGGACAGGTACTCCTACGAGCAGTACTTC
- - TRBJ2-4 TRBV2 CASMGLAKNIQYF TGTGCCAGCATGGGGCTAGCCAAAAACATTCAGTACTTC
- TRBD1 TRBJ1-5 TRBV6-1 CASSEAGQVVNQPQHF TGTGCCAGCAGTGAAGCCGGACAGGTCGTTAATCAGCCCCAGCATTTT
- - TRBJ1-4 TRBV7-9 CASRSGGAGEKLFF TGTGCCAGCAGGTCCGGAGGGGCCGGTGAAAAACTGTTTTTT
- - TRBJ2-1 TRBV6-2/TRBV6-3 CASSNDRRSYNEQFF TGTGCCAGCAGTAACGACAGGAGGTCCTACAATGAGCAGTTCTTC
- TRBD2 TRBJ2-2 TRBV10-3 CAISERASGMNTGELFF TGTGCCATCAGTGAGCGGGCTAGCGGGATGAACACCGGGGAGCTGTTTTTT
once - TRBJ1-2 TRBV7-2 CASSLITGRANYGYTF TGTGCCAGCAGCCTAATCACCGGTCGAGCTAACTATGGCTACACCTTC
- - TRBJ2-1 TRBV6-5 CASSFAQGGYEQFF TGTGCCAGCAGTTTCGCCCAAGGAGGTTATGAGCAGTTCTTC
- TRBD2 TRBJ2-7 TRBV4-1 CASSHGGGGAYEQYF TGCGCCAGCAGCCACGGGGGCGGGGGGGCTTACGAGCAGTACTTC
- TRBD1 TRBJ1-4 TRBV7-9 CASSPWTGQGILGEKLFF TGTGCCAGCAGCCCCTGGACCGGACAGGGAATTCTAGGGGAAAAACTGTTTTTT